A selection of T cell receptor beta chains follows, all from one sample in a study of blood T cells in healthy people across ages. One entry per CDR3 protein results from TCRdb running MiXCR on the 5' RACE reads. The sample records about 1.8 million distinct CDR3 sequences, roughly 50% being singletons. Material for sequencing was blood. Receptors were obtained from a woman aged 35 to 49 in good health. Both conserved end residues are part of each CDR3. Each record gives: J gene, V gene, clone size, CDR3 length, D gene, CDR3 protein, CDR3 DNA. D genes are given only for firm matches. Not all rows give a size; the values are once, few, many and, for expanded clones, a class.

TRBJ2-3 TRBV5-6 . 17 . CANSLNRNLRSTDTQYF TGTGCCAACAGCTTGAATAGGAACCTAAGGAGCACAGATACGCAGTATTTT
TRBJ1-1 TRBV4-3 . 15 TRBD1 CASSYQGQPSTEAFF TGCGCCAGCAGCTACCAGGGACAGCCGAGCACTGAAGCTTTCTTT
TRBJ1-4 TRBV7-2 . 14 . CASSFLRGREKLFF TGTGCCAGCAGCTTCTTGAGGGGCCGGGAAAAACTGTTTTTT
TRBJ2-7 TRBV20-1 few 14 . CSARLRGGGYEQYF TGCAGTGCTAGACTTCGTGGGGGAGGCTACGAGCAGTACTTC
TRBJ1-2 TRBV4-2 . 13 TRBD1 CASSQENGQGDTF TGTGCCAGCAGCCAGGAAAATGGACAGGGGGACACCTTC
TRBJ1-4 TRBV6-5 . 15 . CASSADRSYGGKLFF TGTGCCAGCAGTGCCGACAGGAGCTACGGGGGAAAACTGTTTTTT
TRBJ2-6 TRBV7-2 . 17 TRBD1 CASSIGQGQAGANVLTF TGTGCCAGCAGCATAGGACAGGGGCAAGCTGGGGCCAACGTCCTGACTTTC
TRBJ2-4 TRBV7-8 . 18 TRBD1 CASSLRLLGQGGSGEQYF TGTGCCAGCAGCTTAAGGTTGTTGGGACAGGGGGGATCAGGGGAGCAGTACTTC
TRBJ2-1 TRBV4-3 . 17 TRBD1 CASSQDGGTGVFHEQFF TGCGCCAGCAGCCAAGATGGAGGTACAGGGGTGTTCCATGAGCAGTTCTTC
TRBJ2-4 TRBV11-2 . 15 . CASSSLHTPGYEQYF TGTGCCAGCAGCTCCCTCCATACCCCAGGGTATGAGCAGTACTTC
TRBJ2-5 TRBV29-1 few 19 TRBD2 CSVDTWTSGGLQRGETQYF TGCAGCGTTGACACCTGGACTAGCGGGGGGCTACAGAGGGGGGAGACCCAGTACTTC
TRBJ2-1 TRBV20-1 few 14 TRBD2 CSAGAAGGRNEQFF TGCAGTGCGGGGGCAGCGGGGGGGCGTAATGAGCAGTTCTTC
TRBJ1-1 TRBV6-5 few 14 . CASSYRAMNTEAFF TGTGCCAGCAGTTACAGGGCCATGAACACTGAAGCTTTCTTT
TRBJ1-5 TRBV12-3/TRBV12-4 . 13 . CASSEQVNQPQHF TGTGCCAGCAGTGAGCAGGTGAATCAGCCCCAGCATTTT
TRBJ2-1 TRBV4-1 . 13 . CASSPQGGHEQFF TGCGCCAGCAGCCCCCAGGGCGGGCATGAGCAGTTCTTC
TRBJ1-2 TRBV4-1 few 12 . CASGGGLNGYTF TGCGCCAGCGGTGGAGGGCTTAATGGCTACACCTTC
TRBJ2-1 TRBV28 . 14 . CASSPGLSHNEQFF TGTGCCAGCAGCCCGGGACTTAGCCACAATGAGCAGTTCTTC
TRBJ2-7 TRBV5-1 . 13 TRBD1 CASSFGTAYGQYF TGCGCCAGCAGCTTCGGGACAGCCTACGGGCAGTACTTC
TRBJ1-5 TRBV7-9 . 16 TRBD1 CASSLYAGTGDQPQHF TGTGCCAGCAGTTTATACGCCGGGACAGGGGATCAGCCCCAGCATTTT
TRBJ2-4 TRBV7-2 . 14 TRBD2 CASNGGAAKNIQYF TGTGCCAGCAACGGGGGGGCGGCCAAAAACATTCAGTACTTC
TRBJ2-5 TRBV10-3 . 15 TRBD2 CAISDRPAGGHEQYF TGTGCCATCAGTGACCGCCCAGCGGGGGGGCATGAGCAGTACTTC
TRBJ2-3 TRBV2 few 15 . CASSDSGFSTDTQYF TGTGCCAGCAGTGATTCAGGGTTTAGCACAGATACGCAGTATTTT
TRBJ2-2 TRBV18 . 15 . CASSTQATNTGELFF TGTGCCAGCTCAACGCAGGCAACGAACACCGGGGAGCTGTTTTTT
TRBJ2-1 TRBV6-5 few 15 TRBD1 CASRTGTGTYNEQFF TGTGCCAGCAGGACAGGGACAGGGACCTACAATGAGCAGTTCTTC
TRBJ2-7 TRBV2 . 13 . CASSAERDYEQYF TGTGCCAGCAGTGCGGAACGAGACTACGAGCAGTACTTC
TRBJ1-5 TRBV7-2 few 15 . CASSWTRTGNQPQHF TGTGCCAGCAGCTGGACACGCACTGGCAATCAGCCCCAGCATTTT
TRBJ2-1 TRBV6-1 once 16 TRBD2 CASRRAGGFSYNEQFF TGTGCCAGCAGACGAGCGGGGGGTTTCTCCTACAATGAGCAGTTCTTC